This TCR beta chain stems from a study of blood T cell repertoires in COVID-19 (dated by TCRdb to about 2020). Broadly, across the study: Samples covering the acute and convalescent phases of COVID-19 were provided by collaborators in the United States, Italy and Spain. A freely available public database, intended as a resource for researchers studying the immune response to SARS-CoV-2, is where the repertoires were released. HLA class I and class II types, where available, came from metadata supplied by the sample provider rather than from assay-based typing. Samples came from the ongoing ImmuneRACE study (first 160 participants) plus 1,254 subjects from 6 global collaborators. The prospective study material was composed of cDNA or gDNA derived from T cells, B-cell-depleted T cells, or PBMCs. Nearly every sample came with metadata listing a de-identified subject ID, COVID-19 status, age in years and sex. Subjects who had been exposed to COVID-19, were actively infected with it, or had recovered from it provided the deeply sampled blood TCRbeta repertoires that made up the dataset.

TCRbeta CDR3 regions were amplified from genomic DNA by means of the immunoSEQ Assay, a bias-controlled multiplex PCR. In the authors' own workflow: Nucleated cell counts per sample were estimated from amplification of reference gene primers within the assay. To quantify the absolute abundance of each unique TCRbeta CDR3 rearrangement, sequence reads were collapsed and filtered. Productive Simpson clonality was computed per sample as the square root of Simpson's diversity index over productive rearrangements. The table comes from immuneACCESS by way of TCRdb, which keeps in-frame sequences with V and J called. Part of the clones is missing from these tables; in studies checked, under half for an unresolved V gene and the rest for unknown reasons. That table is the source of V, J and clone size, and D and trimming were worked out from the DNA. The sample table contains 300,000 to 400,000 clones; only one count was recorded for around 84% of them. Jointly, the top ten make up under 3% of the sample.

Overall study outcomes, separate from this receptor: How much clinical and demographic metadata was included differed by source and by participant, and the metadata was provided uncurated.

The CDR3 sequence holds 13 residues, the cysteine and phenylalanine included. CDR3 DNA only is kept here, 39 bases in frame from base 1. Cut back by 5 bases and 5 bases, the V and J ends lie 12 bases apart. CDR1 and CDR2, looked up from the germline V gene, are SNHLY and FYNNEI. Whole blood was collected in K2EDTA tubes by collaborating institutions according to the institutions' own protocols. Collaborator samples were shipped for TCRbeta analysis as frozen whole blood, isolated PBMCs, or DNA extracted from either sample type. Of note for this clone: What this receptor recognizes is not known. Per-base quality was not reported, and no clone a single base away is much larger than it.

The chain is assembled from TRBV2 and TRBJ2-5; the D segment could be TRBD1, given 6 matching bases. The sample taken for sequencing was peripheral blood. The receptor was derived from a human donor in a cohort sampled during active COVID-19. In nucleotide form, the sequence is TGTGCCAGCAGTCGAGACAGGAGGGAGACCCAGTACTTC. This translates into CASSRDRRETQYF.